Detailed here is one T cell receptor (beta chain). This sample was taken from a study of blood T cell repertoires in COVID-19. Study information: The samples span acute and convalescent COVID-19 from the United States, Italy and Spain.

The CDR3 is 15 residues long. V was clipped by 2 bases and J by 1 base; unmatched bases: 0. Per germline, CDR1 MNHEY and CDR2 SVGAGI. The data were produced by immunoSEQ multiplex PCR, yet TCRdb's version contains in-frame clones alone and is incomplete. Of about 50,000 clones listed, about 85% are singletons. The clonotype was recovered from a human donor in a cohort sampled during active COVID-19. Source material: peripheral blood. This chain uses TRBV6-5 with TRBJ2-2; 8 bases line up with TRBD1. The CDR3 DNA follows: TGTGCCAGCAGTTACGGGACAGGGAACACCGGGGAGCTGTTTTTT. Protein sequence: CASSYGTGNTGELFF.